A single sample gave rise to the 25 T cell receptor beta chains below, sequenced in a study of blood T cell repertoires in COVID-19. The data were produced by immunoSEQ multiplex PCR, yet TCRdb's version contains in-frame clones alone and is incomplete. In the table there are more than 300,000 clones, about 87% of which are singletons. Material: peripheral blood. The origin of the receptors is a young woman with COVID-19, enrolled during active disease.

The chain couples TRBV6-2 or TRBV6-3 to TRBJ2-7; TRBD1 matches 7 bases. Germline V CDR1 and CDR2: MNHEY, SVGEGT. After removal of 5 bases from V and 5 bases from J, the junction contained 6 bases not matched to a gene. The CDR3 extends over 13 amino acids. Here the CDR3 reads CASSKSQGNEQYF. The CDR3 region has the DNA TGTGCCAGCAGTAAGTCACAGGGGAACGAGCAGTACTTC.

The chain carries TRBV27 and TRBJ2-7; TRBD1 is a possible D gene (6 bases). CDR3 length: 16 amino acids. The germline V gene has CDR1 MNHEY and CDR2 SMNVEV (reference sequence). V lost 5 bases and J lost 1, with 18 bases in between. In DNA form, the CDR3 reads TGTGCCAGCAGTAAAAGTACCGGGACATGGTCCTACGAGCAGTACTTC. This sequence encodes CASSKSTGTWSYEQYF.

The gene calls are TRBV28 and TRBJ1-2, with D uncertain. Trimming cost V 4 bases and J 2 bases, with 17 bases left between them. This CDR3 has 16 amino acids. The germline V gene has CDR1 MDHEN and CDR2 SYDVKM. CDR3 region: CASSSLHPRHNYGYTF. The CDR3 DNA reads as TGTGCCAGCAGTTCGCTCCACCCGCGCCACAACTATGGCTACACCTTC.

The chain combines TRBV3-1 (or the pseudogene TRBV3-2) with TRBJ2-7; D gene ambiguous. Trimming took off 2 bases at V and 5 bases at J, with 4 bases between the two ends. Germline CDR1 reads LGHDT; CDR2 reads YNNKEL (reference sequence). CDR3 length: 11 residues. This chain's CDR3 is CASSQSDEQYF. CDR3 nucleotide sequence: TGTGCCAGCAGCCAATCTGACGAGCAGTACTTC.

The V and J genes are TRBV19 and TRBJ2-7; TRBD1 matches at 9 bases. The CDR3 covers 14 residues. Germline V lookup: CDR1 LNHDA, CDR2 SQIVND (reference sequence). Trimming cost V 3 bases and J 0 bases; bases outside gene matches: 0. The CDR3 DNA reads as TGTGCCAGTAGTATGGGACAGGGCTCCTACGAGCAGTACTTC. Protein sequence: CASSMGQGSYEQYF.

Regarding this clone: The same CDR3 can be traced to other DNA sequences in this sample. V and J are TRBV24-1 and TRBJ2-3, with 9 bases fitting TRBD2. The CDR3 consists of 16 residues. Losses at the gene ends were 4 bases for V and 0 bases for J; bases not matched to a gene: 4. CDR1 and CDR2 from the germline V gene are KGHDR and SFDVKD. The CDR3 DNA sequence: TGTGCCACCAGTGACCCTACTAGCGGGAGCACAGATACGCAGTATTTT. This codes for CATSDPTSGSTDTQYF.

The chain recombines TRBV2 with TRBJ2-2; D unresolved. The V end lost 8 bases, the J end lost 7 bases, and 17 bases lay between the germline ends. Looked up from germline, CDR1 is SNHLY and CDR2 is FYNNEI. This CDR3 spans 14 amino acids. CDR3 nucleotides: TGTGCCAGCCTAACCGACATATCGATCGGGGAGCTGTTTTTT. Amino acid sequence: CASLTDISIGELFF.

To note about this clone: At one boundary the junction diverges from the germline segment, which might be a read error. The chain joins TRBV6-5 to TRBJ2-7; tentative D call: TRBD1 (5 bases). The germline V gene encodes CDR1 MNHEY and CDR2 SVGAGI. This CDR3 is built from 15 residues. As DNA, the CDR3 is TGTGCCAGCAGCTACTCTTGGGGCGACTCCTACGAGCAGTACTTC. Translation: CASSYSWGDSYEQYF.

The chain couples TRBV7-9 to TRBJ1-5, with D unresolved. With 3 bases removed from V and 3 bases from J, the gap between germline ends came to 9 bases. Germline CDR1 reads SEHNR; CDR2 reads FQNEAQ (reference sequence). This CDR3 is built from 14 residues. The CDR3 bases are TGTGCCAGCAGCTTCGGGCGGGACAATCAGCCCCAGCATTTT. Its protein is CASSFGRDNQPQHF.

The chain has TRBV19 and TRBJ1-2, with D possibly matching TRBD1 (6 bases). There are 15 residues in the CDR3. V shed 7 bases and J shed 5 bases, with 20 bases lying between them. CDR1 is LNHDA and CDR2 is SQIVND in the germline V gene (reference sequence). This chain's CDR3 is CASNVGTQWVYGYTF. The CDR3 DNA sequence: TGTGCCAGTAACGTTGGGACACAGTGGGTTTATGGCTACACCTTC.

About this clone: The same CDR3 arises from other DNA sequences in this sample as well. This chain connects TRBV19 to TRBJ1-1; no definite D call. Germline CDR1 is LNHDA and CDR2 is SQIVND (reference sequence). This CDR3 contains 13 residues. Trimming removed 3 bases at V and 1 base at J, with 6 bases between. CDR3 protein: CASSMTGNTEAFF. The CDR3 nucleotides are TGTGCCAGTAGTATGACGGGGAACACTGAAGCTTTCTTT.

V usage is TRBV19 and J usage is TRBJ2-1; D is ambiguous. From germline, CDR1 is LNHDA and CDR2 SQIVND (reference sequence). This CDR3 is built from 15 residues. V was cut by 5 bases and J by 2 bases, with 13 bases left in between. CDR3 nucleotides: TGTGCCAGTAGTCCTACCGGGTCCCCCTACAATGAGCAGTTCTTC. It yields the protein CASSPTGSPYNEQFF. The variable domain in full, with the rest retrieved from reference TRBV19 and TRBJ2-1, is DGGITQSPKYLFRKEGQNVTLSCEQNLNHDAMYWYRQDPGQGLRLIYYSQIVNDFQKGDIAEGYSVSREKKESFPLTVTSAQKNPTAFYLCASSPTGSPYNEQFFGPGTRLTVL.

The chain links TRBV7-9 to TRBJ1-1; no clear D gene. The germline CDR1 and CDR2 sequences are SEHNR and FQNEAQ (reference sequence). V lost 5 bases and J lost 11, with 21 bases in between. The CDR3 totals 14 residues. CDR3 loop: CASSLDGPGLRAFF. CDR3 sequence (DNA): TGTGCCAGCAGCCTAGATGGGCCAGGACTGAGGGCTTTCTTT.

The gene calls are TRBV6-6 and TRBJ1-1, with 7 bases fitting TRBD1. V was pared by 6 bases and J by 6 bases, with 4 bases of the junction left unmatched. CDR3 length: 12 amino acids. Germline V gives CDR1 MNHNY, CDR2 SVGAGI (reference sequence). CDR3 nucleotide sequence: TGTGCCAGCAGCCTAGGGACAGCTGAAGCTTTCTTT. Its protein is CASSLGTAEAFF.

This rearrangement joins TRBV28 to TRBJ2-5; 8 bases align to TRBD1. V was pared by 4 bases and J by 7 bases, with 11 bases of the junction left unmatched. Looked up from germline, CDR1 is MDHEN and CDR2 is SYDVKM. The CDR3 spans 15 residues. Here the CDR3 DNA reads TGTGCCAGCAGTTCCGCTGGACAGGGTACAGCGACCCAGTACTTC. It yields the protein CASSSAGQGTATQYF.

The chain recombines TRBV25-1 with TRBJ1-2; 10 nucleotides match TRBD1. Germline values: CDR1 MGHDK, CDR2 SYGVNS. Losses at the gene ends were 4 bases for V and 2 bases for J; bases not matched to a gene: 7. The CDR3 consists of 16 residues. CDR3 DNA: TGTGCCAGCAGTGCGAGGGACAGGGGAGGGAACTATGGCTACACCTTC. It yields the protein CASSARDRGGNYGYTF.

This clone was detected once. The V call is TRBV19, the J call TRBJ1-2; D is undetermined. V was trimmed by 5 bases and J by 4 bases, leaving 23 bases between them. Looked up from germline, CDR1 is LNHDA and CDR2 is SQIVND (reference sequence). The CDR3 sequence is 17 residues long. CDR3 amino acids: CASSEGLGRTQFYGYTF. In nucleotides, the CDR3 is TGTGCCAGTAGTGAAGGACTTGGACGGACTCAATTCTATGGCTACACCTTC. Complete variable domain (other parts from reference TRBV19 and TRBJ1-2): DGGITQSPKYLFRKEGQNVTLSCEQNLNHDAMYWYRQDPGQGLRLIYYSQIVNDFQKGDIAEGYSVSREKKESFPLTVTSAQKNPTAFYLCASSEGLGRTQFYGYTFGSGTRLTVV.

The chain employs TRBV7-9 and TRBJ2-7, with 12 bases aligning to TRBD2. The germline V gene has CDR1 SEHNR and CDR2 FQNEAQ (reference sequence). The CDR3 consists of 15 residues. Trimming at V came to 5 bases and at J to 4 bases, leaving 6 bases not matched to a gene. The CDR3, as DNA: TGTGCCAGCAGCACCCGACTAGCGGGGGTATACGAGCAGTACTTC. This codes for CASSTRLAGVYEQYF.

V is TRBV29-1 and J is TRBJ1-3; D remains unclear. The germline CDR1 and CDR2 sequences are SQVTM and ANQGSEA. The CDR3 consists of 15 residues. Trimming pared 6 bases from V and 2 bases from J, leaving 17 bases between. As DNA, the CDR3 is TGCAGCGTCGCTCACCGGACGGGGACTGGAAACACCATATATTTT. This sequence encodes CSVAHRTGTGNTIYF.

The genes are TRBV4-2 and TRBJ1-6; a possible D gene is TRBD1 (6 bases). The CDR3 is 13 residues long. V lost 2 bases and J lost 7, with 6 bases in between. Germline lookup yields CDR1 LGHNA and CDR2 YNFKEQ. The CDR3 loop is CASSQTGNSPLHF. The CDR3 DNA is TGTGCCAGCAGCCAAACAGGGAATTCACCCCTCCACTTT.

This clone was seen a handful of times. The chain uses TRBV5-5 and TRBJ2-7; no reliable D call. CDR3 length: 16 residues. V was shortened by 0 bases and J by 4 bases, with 17 bases between the two germline ends. Germline loops: CDR1 SGHKS, CDR2 YYEKEE (reference sequence). The CDR3 here is CASSLDPGSHMYEQYF. CDR3 in DNA: TGTGCCAGCAGCTTGGACCCAGGCTCCCACATGTACGAGCAGTACTTC. The entire variable domain, with the rest obtained from reference TRBV5-5 and TRBJ2-7, is as follows: DAGVTQSPTHLIKTRGQQVTLRCSPISGHKSVSWYQQVLGQGPQFIFQYYEKEERGRGNFPDRFSARQFPNYSSELNVNALLLGDSALYLCASSLDPGSHMYEQYFGPGTRLTVT.

This rearrangement joins TRBV29-1 to TRBJ2-1; perhaps TRBD1 as D (6 bases). V was cut by 4 bases and J by 4 bases, with 14 bases left in between. The V gene's germline CDR1 is SQVTM and CDR2 ANQGSEA. The CDR3 covers 14 residues. The CDR3 region is CSVVLGHQYNEQFF. CDR3 bases: TGCAGCGTTGTCTTGGGACACCAATACAATGAGCAGTTCTTC.

This chain links TRBV19 with TRBJ1-5; a possible D gene is TRBD1 (6 bases). The V end was cut by 0 bases, the J end by 2 bases, with 14 bases between. The germline CDR1 and CDR2 sequences are LNHDA and SQIVND (reference sequence). The CDR3 contains 17 residues. DNA for the CDR3: TGTGCCAGTAGTATAGACCGGACAGCCCGAGGCAATCAGCCCCAGCATTTT. Translating gives CASSIDRTARGNQPQHF. Supplemented by reference TRBV19 and TRBJ1-5, the full variable domain reads DGGITQSPKYLFRKEGQNVTLSCEQNLNHDAMYWYRQDPGQGLRLIYYSQIVNDFQKGDIAEGYSVSREKKESFPLTVTSAQKNPTAFYLCASSIDRTARGNQPQHFGDGTRLSIL.

J is TRBJ2-7 and V is TRBV5-5; 11 bases agree with TRBD2. The CDR3 runs to 15 residues. Germline V gives CDR1 SGHKS, CDR2 YYEKEE (reference sequence). Trimming cost V 5 bases and J 1 base; bases outside gene matches: 5. The CDR3 region has the DNA TGTGCCAGCAGAAAAACTAGCGGGAGTTCCTACGAGCAGTACTTC. Translated: CASRKTSGSSYEQYF.

V and J are TRBV7-2 and TRBJ2-2; 15 bases fit TRBD2. V shed 5 bases and J 5 bases; nucleotides not matched to a gene: 9. Germline CDR1 and CDR2: SGHTA and FQGNSA. There are 18 residues in the CDR3. The CDR3 nucleotides are TGTGCCAGCAGCCGGACGGGACTAGCGGGAGGAGGTACCGGGGAGCTGTTTTTT. This gives the protein CASSRTGLAGGGTGELFF.